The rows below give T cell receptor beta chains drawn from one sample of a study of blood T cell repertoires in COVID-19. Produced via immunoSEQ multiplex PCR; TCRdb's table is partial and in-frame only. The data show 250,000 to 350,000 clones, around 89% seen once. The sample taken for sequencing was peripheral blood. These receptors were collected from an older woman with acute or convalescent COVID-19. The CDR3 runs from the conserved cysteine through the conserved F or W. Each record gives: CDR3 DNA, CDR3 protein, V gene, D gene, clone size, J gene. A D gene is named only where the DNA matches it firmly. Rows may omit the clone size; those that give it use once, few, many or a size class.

TGTGCCAGCAGCAGGCAGGGGACTGAAGCTTTCTTT,CASSRQGTEAFF,TRBV5-4,-,-,TRBJ1-1
TGTGCCAGCAGCCCCGGACAGGCTGGTGGCACCATATATTTT,CASSPGQAGGTIYF,TRBV7-2,TRBD1,-,TRBJ1-3
TGTGCCAGCAGTTTATCGGGTCAAACCCACTTT,CASSLSGQTHF,TRBV28,-,once,TRBJ1-6
TGTGCCAGCAGTTTTTGGAGAACTGAAGCTTTCTTT,CASSFWRTEAFF,TRBV12-3/TRBV12-4,-,-,TRBJ1-1
TGTGCCAGCAGTCCGCCCCGGACTGGCGGGGGGGCCTTCTACAATGAGCAGTTCTTC,CASSPPRTGGGAFYNEQFF,TRBV6-6,TRBD2,-,TRBJ2-1
TGTGCCAGCAGCCCCGGGAGGCTGTCCTACGAGCAGTACTTC,CASSPGRLSYEQYF,TRBV7-8,TRBD2,-,TRBJ2-7
TGTGCCAGCAGTGACTCAGGAGACAGGCGTTATTCACCCCTCCACTTT,CASSDSGDRRYSPLHF,TRBV6-4,-,-,TRBJ1-6
TGCGCCAGCACGAGGACAAACGGCCACAATGAGCAGTTCTTC,CASTRTNGHNEQFF,TRBV5-1,-,-,TRBJ2-1
TGTGCCAGCAGCGATGTAGGGGACACTGAAGCTTTCTTT,CASSDVGDTEAFF,TRBV9,-,-,TRBJ1-1
TGTGCCAGCAGCTTAAACGGGGTCTCTGGCTACACCTTC,CASSLNGVSGYTF,TRBV7-9,-,-,TRBJ1-2
TGTGCCAGCAGTCCCACAGGATATTCACCCCTCCACTTT,CASSPTGYSPLHF,TRBV28,-,-,TRBJ1-6
TGTGCCAGCAGCCAGCGTCGGCCCGGGGGGCAAGAGACCCAGTACTTC,CASSQRRPGGQETQYF,TRBV4-2,TRBD2,-,TRBJ2-5
TGTGCCATCTTGGACAGGCCGAACACTGAAGCTTTCTTT,CAILDRPNTEAFF,TRBV10-3,TRBD1,-,TRBJ1-1
TGTGCCAGCAGGAATACTCTAGAGTCTGAGCAGTTCTTC,CASRNTLESEQFF,TRBV6-6,-,-,TRBJ2-1
TGTGCCAGCAGCGCCAACTCCTACAATGAGCAGTTCTTC,CASSANSYNEQFF,TRBV9,-,-,TRBJ2-1
TGTGCCATCAGTGGGGGCAAATCCCCGCGGGGAAACACCATATATTTT,CAISGGKSPRGNTIYF,TRBV10-3,-,-,TRBJ1-3
TGTGCCAGCAGCGGCCAGACAGATACGCAGTATTTT,CASSGQTDTQYF,TRBV5-4,-,-,TRBJ2-3
TGTGCCAGCAGCAGCAGAGGAGGGGCGGGGAACACTGAAGCTTTCTTT,CASSSRGGAGNTEAFF,TRBV7-9,-,-,TRBJ1-1
TGTGCCAGTAGCTCGGGACTAGGGACGGCAGATACGCAGTATTTT,CASSSGLGTADTQYF,TRBV19,TRBD2,-,TRBJ2-3
TGCGCCAGCAGCGCGGAGGTCTTCTCCTACGAGCAGTACTTC,CASSAEVFSYEQYF,TRBV5-1,-,-,TRBJ2-7
TGCAGCGGTCTCTCGAGGACAGGGCTTAACACCGGGGAGCTGTTTTTT,CSGLSRTGLNTGELFF,TRBV29-1,TRBD1,-,TRBJ2-2
TGTGCCAGCAGCCAAGAAGTCGCTTCTCGGGCAGGGGGAAACACCATATATTTT,CASSQEVASRAGGNTIYF,TRBV4-2,-,-,TRBJ1-3
TGCGCCAGCGTAACCGGGACAGTTGGTGAGACCCAGTACTTC,CASVTGTVGETQYF,TRBV5-1,TRBD1,-,TRBJ2-5
TGTGCCAGCAGCCGGACAGGGGGCGGGTCCTATAATTCACCCCTCCACTTT,CASSRTGGGSYNSPLHF,TRBV9,TRBD1,once,TRBJ1-6
TGCGCCAGCAGCCCGACGAGTAGGGGGCTGGGGCTTGAAGCTTTCTTT,CASSPTSRGLGLEAFF,TRBV5-1,TRBD1,-,TRBJ1-1
TGTGCCAGCATCCCGGGTGAAGGGCGGGGTCCCCACCGTTACAATGAGCAGTTCTTC,CASIPGEGRGPHRYNEQFF,TRBV28,-,-,TRBJ2-1
TGTGCCAGCAGCTTAGCGGGACTCCGGGGCAACAATGAGCAGTTCTTC,CASSLAGLRGNNEQFF,TRBV11-2,-,-,TRBJ2-1
TGTGCCAGCAGCGTAGTAGGCGAGCGGATCACCTACAATGAGCAGTTCTTC,CASSVVGERITYNEQFF,TRBV9,-,-,TRBJ2-1
TGTGCCAGTAGCGACCCGGGACAGCGTTACGAGCAGTACTTC,CASSDPGQRYEQYF,TRBV19,TRBD1,-,TRBJ2-7
TGCGCCAGCAGCGGCGACAGGGCTGGAAACACCATATATTTT,CASSGDRAGNTIYF,TRBV5-1,TRBD1,-,TRBJ1-3
TGTGCCAGCAGCTCTCACAGGGGCGGAAAGCATTTT,CASSSHRGGKHF,TRBV7-9,TRBD1,-,TRBJ1-5
TGTGCCAGCAGCACTCGACTAGCGAGGGTGACCAACCACGAGCAGTACTTC,CASSTRLARVTNHEQYF,TRBV27,TRBD2,-,TRBJ2-7
TGTGCCAGCAGTTTACCCACACAGGGCGGTCGCCACGGTTTCTTC,CASSLPTQGGRHGFF,TRBV28,-,-,TRBJ2-1
TGTGCCAGCAGCCAAGATCGGGCTAGCGATGAGCAGTTCTTC,CASSQDRASDEQFF,TRBV3-1/TRBV3-2,-,-,TRBJ2-1
TGCGCCAGCAGCTTGACGACAGACTCACCCCTCCACTTT,CASSLTTDSPLHF,TRBV5-1,-,few,TRBJ1-6
TGTGCCAGCGGAGGGAGGGGCTGGGGCGAGCAGTACTTC,CASGGRGWGEQYF,TRBV5-4,TRBD2,-,TRBJ2-7
TGTGCCAGCAGCGTAGCCCCTAGCGTGGCCTACGAGCAGTACTTC,CASSVAPSVAYEQYF,TRBV9,-,-,TRBJ2-7
TGTGCCAGCAGCTTGGAGGGACAGGGGGCGTCGAACACTGAAGCTTTCTTT,CASSLEGQGASNTEAFF,TRBV5-4,TRBD1,-,TRBJ1-1
TGTGCCAGCAGTCCCTCGGGCAATCAGCCCCAGCATTTT,CASSPSGNQPQHF,TRBV12-3/TRBV12-4,-,once,TRBJ1-5
TGTGCCACCAGTGATAGGACAGACTATGGCTACACCTTC,CATSDRTDYGYTF,TRBV24-1,-,-,TRBJ1-2
TGTGCCAGCAGTTCCGGACTAGCGGGAGGGTTAGCGAACACCGGGGAGCTGTTTTTT,CASSSGLAGGLANTGELFF,TRBV27,TRBD2,-,TRBJ2-2
TGTGCCAGCAGTTACGCTCCCGACATGGAAAAACTGTTTTTT,CASSYAPDMEKLFF,TRBV6-6,-,-,TRBJ1-4
TGTGCCAGCTCACTTAGCGGGATGTACAATGAGCAGTTCTTC,CASSLSGMYNEQFF,TRBV18,TRBD2,-,TRBJ2-1
TGTGCCAGCAGCCTACGAAACGGGCCAGGGAACTATGGCTACACCTTC,CASSLRNGPGNYGYTF,TRBV21-1,-,-,TRBJ1-2
TGTGCCAGCAGCTTGAGGGGACTAGCGGGGAGCACAGATACGCAGTATTTT,CASSLRGLAGSTDTQYF,TRBV5-4,TRBD2,-,TRBJ2-3
TGTGCCAGCAGCGCGGGAACCTACGAGCAGTACTTC,CASSAGTYEQYF,TRBV11-2,-,-,TRBJ2-7
TGCGCCAGCAGTAATCCGCTTAGCGGGGGGGGCTCCTACAATGAGCAGTTCTTC,CASSNPLSGGGSYNEQFF,TRBV10-2,TRBD2,-,TRBJ2-1
TGTGCCAGCAGCCAAGTGGGGCGTGTCGTCGGGGAGCTGTTTTTT,CASSQVGRVVGELFF,TRBV14,-,-,TRBJ2-2
TGTGCCAGCAGTTCTAGGACTAGCGGACCCTACGAGCAGTACTTC,CASSSRTSGPYEQYF,TRBV6-5,TRBD2,once,TRBJ2-7
TGCGCCAGCAGCCAAGACAGGGCCCAAGAGACCCAGTACTTC,CASSQDRAQETQYF,TRBV4-3,-,-,TRBJ2-5
TGTGCCAGTAGAGAACCGGGACAGACTTTAGAAGCTTTCTTT,CASREPGQTLEAFF,TRBV19,TRBD1,-,TRBJ1-1
TGTGCCAGCAGCACCGGGACAGGGGAAATAGGGACTGAAGCTTTCTTT,CASSTGTGEIGTEAFF,TRBV7-9,TRBD1,-,TRBJ1-1
TGTGCCAGCAGCTCCCAGCGGGGGGGCTACAATGAGCAGTTCTTC,CASSSQRGGYNEQFF,TRBV5-4,TRBD2,-,TRBJ2-1